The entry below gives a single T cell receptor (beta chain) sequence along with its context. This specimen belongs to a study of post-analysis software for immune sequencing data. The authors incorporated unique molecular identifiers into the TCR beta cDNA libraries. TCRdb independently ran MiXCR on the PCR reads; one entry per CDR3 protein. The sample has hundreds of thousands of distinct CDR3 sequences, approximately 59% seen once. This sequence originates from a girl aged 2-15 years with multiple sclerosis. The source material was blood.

DNA of the CDR3: TGTGCCAGCAGTTTCGGGACAGGGGGATCGTTGATAGAGACCCAGTACTTC. Translating it yields CASSFGTGGSLIETQYF. J is TRBJ2-5 and V is TRBV12-3 or TRBV12-4; TRBD1 aligns across 11 bases. The CDR3 has 17 amino acids. Losses at the gene ends were 3 bases for V and 4 bases for J; bases not matched to a gene: 10.